This T cell receptor (beta chain) was sequenced in a study of cytomegalovirus exposure and HLA in healthy donors. Study-wide context: In an early release, HLA-typed donors contributed 90 million or so unique TCR sequences.

The PCR was carried out with 60 Vbeta primers and 13 Jbeta primers. Original data processing: Approximately 12 million of 65 million to 95 million unique TCR beta chains were shared, per a later count. The method was immunoSEQ multiplex PCR; TCRdb's version includes in-frame clones alone and lacks a portion of them. D and trimming come from the DNA, and the V and J calls and clone size come from that table. The sample shows under 300,000 clones, approximately 80% of them seen only once. Germline V CDR1 and CDR2: SEHNR, FQNEAQ (reference sequence). Trimming left V 1 base short and J 3 bases short, with 7 bases between. The CDR3 has 14 amino acids. Study-wide points: Sequencing had likely introduced a cluster of highly shared sequence variants as an artifact. A later analysis linked a missense DCLRE1C variant to TCR beta V- and J-gene trimming.

A word on this clone: Its target is unknown.

Material: PBMCs. The genes are TRBV7-9 and TRBJ1-3; D is undetermined. This sequence originates from an older woman in good health and CMV-seropositive. CDR3 amino acids: CASSLGGGGNTIYF. The CDR3, as DNA: TGTGCCAGCAGCTTAGGGGGAGGTGGAAACACCATATATTTT.